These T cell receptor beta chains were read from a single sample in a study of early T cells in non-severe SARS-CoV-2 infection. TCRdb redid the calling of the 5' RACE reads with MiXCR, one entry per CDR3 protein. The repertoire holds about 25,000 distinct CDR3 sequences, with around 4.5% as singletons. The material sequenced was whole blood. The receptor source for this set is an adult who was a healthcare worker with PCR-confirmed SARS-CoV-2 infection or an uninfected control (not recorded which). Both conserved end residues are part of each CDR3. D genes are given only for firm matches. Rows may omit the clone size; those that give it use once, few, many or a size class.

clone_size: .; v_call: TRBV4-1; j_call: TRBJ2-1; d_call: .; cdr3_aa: CASSQDGMGSPYNEQFF; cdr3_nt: TGCGCCAGCAGCCAAGATGGAATGGGTTCTCCCTACAATGAGCAGTTCTTC
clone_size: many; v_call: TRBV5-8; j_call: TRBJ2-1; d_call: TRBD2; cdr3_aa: CASSLGTSGTNEQFF; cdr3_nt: TGTGCCAGCAGCCTAGGGACTAGCGGAACTAATGAGCAGTTCTTC
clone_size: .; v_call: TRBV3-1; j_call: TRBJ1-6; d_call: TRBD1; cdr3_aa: CASSHPTGDNSPLHF; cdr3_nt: TGTGCCAGCAGCCACCCGACAGGGGATAATTCACCCCTCCACTTT
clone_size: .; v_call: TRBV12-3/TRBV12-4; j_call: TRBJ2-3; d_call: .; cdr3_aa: CASSLFEGPTDTQYF; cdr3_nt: TGTGCCAGCAGCCTCTTTGAGGGCCCCACAGATACGCAGTATTTT
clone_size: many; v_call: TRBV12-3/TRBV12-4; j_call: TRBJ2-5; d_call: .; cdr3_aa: CASSFGTTKQETQYF; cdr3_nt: TGTGCCAGCAGTTTTGGGACAACGAAACAAGAGACCCAGTACTTC
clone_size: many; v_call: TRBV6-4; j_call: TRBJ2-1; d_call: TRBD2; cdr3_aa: CASSDSLAGGNEQFF; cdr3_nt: TGTGCCAGCAGTGACTCACTAGCGGGAGGGAATGAGCAGTTCTTC
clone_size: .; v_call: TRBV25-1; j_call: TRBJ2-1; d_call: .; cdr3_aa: CASSAALSSYNEQFF; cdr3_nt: TGTGCCAGCAGTGCAGCCTTGAGCTCCTACAATGAGCAGTTCTTC
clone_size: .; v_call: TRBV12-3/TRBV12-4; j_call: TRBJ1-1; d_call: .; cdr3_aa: CASSWDATEAFF; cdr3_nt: TGTGCCAGCAGCTGGGACGCAACTGAAGCTTTCTTT
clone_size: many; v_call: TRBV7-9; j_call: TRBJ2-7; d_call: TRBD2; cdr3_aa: CASSWTSGTLSGWEQYF; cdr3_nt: TGTGCCAGCAGCTGGACTAGCGGGACCCTTTCGGGGTGGGAGCAGTACTTC
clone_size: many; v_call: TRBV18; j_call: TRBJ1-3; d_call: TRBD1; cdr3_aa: CASSPGTGRNTIYF; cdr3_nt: TGTGCCAGCTCACCGGGGACAGGACGAAACACCATATATTTT
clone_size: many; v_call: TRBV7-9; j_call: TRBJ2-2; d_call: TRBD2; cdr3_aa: CASSFTFGGRAFTGELFF; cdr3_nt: TGTGCCAGCAGCTTCACGTTCGGTGGGAGGGCGTTCACCGGGGAGCTGTTTTTT
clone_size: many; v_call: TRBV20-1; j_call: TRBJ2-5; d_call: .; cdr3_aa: CSARNRETQYF; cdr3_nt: TGCAGTGCTAGAAATCGGGAGACCCAGTACTTC
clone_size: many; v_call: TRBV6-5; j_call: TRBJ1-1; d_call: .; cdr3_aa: CASSSGRGTNTEAFF; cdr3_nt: TGTGCCAGCAGCTCAGGTCGGGGGACGAACACTGAAGCTTTCTTT
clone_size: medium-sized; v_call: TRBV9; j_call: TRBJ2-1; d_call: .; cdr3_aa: CASSQRAGPPDLQFF; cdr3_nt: TGTGCCAGCAGCCAACGAGCGGGCCCTCCGGATTTGCAGTTCTTC
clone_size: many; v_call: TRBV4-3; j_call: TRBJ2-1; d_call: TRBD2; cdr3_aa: CASSQDRTSGSSYNEQFF; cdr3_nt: TGCGCCAGCAGCCAAGATCGTACTAGCGGTAGCTCCTACAATGAGCAGTTCTTC
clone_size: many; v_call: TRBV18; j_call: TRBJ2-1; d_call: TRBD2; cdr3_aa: CASSLPTSGSDEQFF; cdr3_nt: TGTGCCAGCTCACTCCCGACTAGCGGGAGTGATGAGCAGTTCTTC
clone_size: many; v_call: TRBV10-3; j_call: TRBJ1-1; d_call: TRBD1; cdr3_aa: CAINPGQGGEAFF; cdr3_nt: TGTGCCATCAACCCGGGACAGGGGGGTGAAGCTTTCTTT
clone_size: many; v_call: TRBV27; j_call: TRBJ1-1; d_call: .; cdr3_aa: CASKLRLFGRNTEAFF; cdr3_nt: TGTGCCAGCAAACTAAGACTCTTCGGACGAAACACTGAAGCTTTCTTT
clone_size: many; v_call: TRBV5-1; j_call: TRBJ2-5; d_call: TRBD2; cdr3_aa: CASSLGTSGAKETQYF; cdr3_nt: TGCGCCAGCAGCTTAGGGACTAGCGGAGCCAAAGAGACCCAGTACTTC
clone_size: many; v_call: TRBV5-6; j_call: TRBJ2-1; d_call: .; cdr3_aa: CASSRRGRIYNEQFF; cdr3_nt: TGTGCCAGCAGCCGGAGAGGGAGAATCTACAATGAGCAGTTCTTC
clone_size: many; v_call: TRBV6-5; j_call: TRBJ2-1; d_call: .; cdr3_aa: CASSYSGVSYNEQFF; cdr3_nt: TGTGCCAGCAGTTATTCGGGAGTCTCCTACAATGAGCAGTTCTTC
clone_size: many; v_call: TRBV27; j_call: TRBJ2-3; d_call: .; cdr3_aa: CASSLELARMDTQYF; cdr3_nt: TGTGCCAGCAGTTTAGAACTAGCACGGATGGATACGCAGTATTTT
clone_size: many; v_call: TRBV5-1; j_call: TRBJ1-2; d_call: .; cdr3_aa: CASREAKEGGYTF; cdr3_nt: TGCGCCAGCAGGGAGGCCAAGGAGGGTGGCTACACCTTC
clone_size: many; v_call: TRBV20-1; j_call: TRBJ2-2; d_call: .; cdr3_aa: CSALTAGGAGELFF; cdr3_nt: TGCAGTGCCCTTACCGCAGGAGGGGCCGGGGAGCTGTTTTTT
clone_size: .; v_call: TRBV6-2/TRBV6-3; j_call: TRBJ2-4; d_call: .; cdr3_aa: CASGGVKNIQYF; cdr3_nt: TGTGCCAGCGGGGGTGTCAAAAACATTCAGTACTTC
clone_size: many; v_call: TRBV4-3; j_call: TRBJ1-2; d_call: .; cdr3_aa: CASSHATGTNYGYTF; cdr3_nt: TGCGCCAGCAGCCACGCAACAGGGACTAACTATGGCTACACCTTC
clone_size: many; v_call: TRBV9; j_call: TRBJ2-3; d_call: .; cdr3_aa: CASSQTYTDTQYF; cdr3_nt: TGTGCCAGCAGCCAGACATACACAGATACGCAGTATTTT
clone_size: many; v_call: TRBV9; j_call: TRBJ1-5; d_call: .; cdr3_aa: CASSAGPEPNQPQHF; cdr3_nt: TGTGCCAGCAGCGCAGGCCCCGAACCCAATCAGCCCCAGCATTTT
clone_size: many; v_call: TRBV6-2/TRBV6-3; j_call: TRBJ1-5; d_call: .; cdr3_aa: CASSYSIGNQPQHF; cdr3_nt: TGTGCCAGCAGTTACTCGATTGGCAATCAGCCCCAGCATTTT
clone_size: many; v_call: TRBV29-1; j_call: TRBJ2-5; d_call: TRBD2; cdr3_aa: CSVEGGIAGVRETQYF; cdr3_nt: TGCAGCGTTGAAGGGGGAATAGCGGGAGTTCGGGAGACCCAGTACTTC
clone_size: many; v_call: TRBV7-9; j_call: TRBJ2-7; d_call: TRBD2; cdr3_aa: CASSLWTSGSYEQYF; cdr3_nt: TGTGCCAGCAGCTTGTGGACTAGCGGCTCCTACGAGCAGTACTTC
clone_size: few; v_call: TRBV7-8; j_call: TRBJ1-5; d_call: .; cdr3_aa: CASSLLTRGANQPQHF; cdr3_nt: TGTGCCAGCAGTCTTTTGACACGAGGGGCAAATCAGCCCCAGCATTTT
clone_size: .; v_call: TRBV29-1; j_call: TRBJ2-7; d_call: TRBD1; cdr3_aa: CSVEDRGLEQYF; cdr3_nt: TGCAGCGTGGAGGACAGGGGGCTCGAGCAGTACTTC
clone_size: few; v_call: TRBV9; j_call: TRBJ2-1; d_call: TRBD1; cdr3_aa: CASSGQGTSYNEQFF; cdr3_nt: TGTGCCAGCAGCGGACAGGGTACCTCCTACAATGAGCAGTTCTTC
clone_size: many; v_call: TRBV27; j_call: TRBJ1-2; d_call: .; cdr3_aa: CASRSDIDYGYTF; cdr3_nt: TGTGCCAGCAGATCGGACATCGACTATGGCTACACCTTC
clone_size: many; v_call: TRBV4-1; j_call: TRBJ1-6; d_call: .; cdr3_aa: CASSPRQENNSPLHF; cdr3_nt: TGCGCCAGCAGCCCCAGACAGGAAAATAATTCACCCCTCCACTTT
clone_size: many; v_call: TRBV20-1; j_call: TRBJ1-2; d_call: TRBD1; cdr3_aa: CSAIKTGASGGYTF; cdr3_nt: TGCAGTGCTATTAAGACAGGGGCAAGCGGTGGCTACACCTTC
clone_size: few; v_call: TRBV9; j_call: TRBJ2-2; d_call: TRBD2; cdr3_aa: CASSLAGLAGGGELFF; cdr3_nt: TGTGCCAGCAGTCTCGCGGGACTAGCGGGAGGCGGGGAGCTGTTTTTT
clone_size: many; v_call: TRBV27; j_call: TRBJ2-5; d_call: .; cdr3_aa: CASSLGFGETQYF; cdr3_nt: TGTGCCAGCAGTTTAGGTTTCGGAGAGACCCAGTACTTC
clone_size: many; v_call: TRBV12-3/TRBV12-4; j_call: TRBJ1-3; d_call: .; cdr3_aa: CASSFGNSGNTIYF; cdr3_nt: TGTGCCAGCAGTTTTGGCAACTCTGGAAACACCATATATTTT
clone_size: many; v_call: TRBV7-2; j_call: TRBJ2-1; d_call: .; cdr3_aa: CASSRTPRGVSYNEQFF; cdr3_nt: TGTGCCAGCAGCCGTACCCCCAGGGGAGTCTCCTACAATGAGCAGTTCTTC
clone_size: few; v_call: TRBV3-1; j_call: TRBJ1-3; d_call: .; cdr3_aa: CASSQVDGPSGNTIYF; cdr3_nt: TGTGCCAGCAGCCAAGTCGACGGTCCCTCTGGAAACACCATATATTTT
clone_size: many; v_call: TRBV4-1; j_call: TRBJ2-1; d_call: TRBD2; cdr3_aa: CASSQDVGTSGYNEQFF; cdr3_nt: TGCGCCAGCAGCCAAGATGTCGGGACTAGCGGTTACAATGAGCAGTTCTTC
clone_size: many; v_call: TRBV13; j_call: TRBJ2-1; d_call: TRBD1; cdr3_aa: CASSFGQTLGTVAYNEQFF; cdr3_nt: TGTGCCAGCAGCTTCGGTCAAACTCTTGGGACAGTTGCCTACAATGAGCAGTTCTTC
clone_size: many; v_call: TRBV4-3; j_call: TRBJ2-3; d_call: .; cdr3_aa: CASSPALTGHGLDTQYF; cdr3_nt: TGCGCCAGCAGCCCAGCCCTTACGGGACACGGGTTAGATACGCAGTATTTT
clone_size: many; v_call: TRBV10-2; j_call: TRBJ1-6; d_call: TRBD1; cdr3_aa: CASRRTGIYDNSPLHF; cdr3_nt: TGCGCCAGCAGGAGGACAGGCATTTATGATAATTCACCCCTCCACTTT
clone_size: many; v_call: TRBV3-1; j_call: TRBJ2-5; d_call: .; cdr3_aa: CASSQGMQETQYF; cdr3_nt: TGTGCCAGCAGCCAAGGGATGCAAGAGACCCAGTACTTC
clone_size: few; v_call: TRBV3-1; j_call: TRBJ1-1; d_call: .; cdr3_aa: CASSQSGTRNTEAFF; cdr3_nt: TGTGCCAGCAGCCAATCCGGGACACGGAACACTGAAGCTTTCTTT
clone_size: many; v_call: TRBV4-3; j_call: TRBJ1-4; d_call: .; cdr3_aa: CASSQGGGRDEKLFF; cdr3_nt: TGCGCCAGCAGCCAGGGGGGCGGTAGAGATGAAAAACTGTTTTTT
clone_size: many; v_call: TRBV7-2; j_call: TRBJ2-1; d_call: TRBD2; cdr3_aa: CASSLGREYNEQFF; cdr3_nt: TGTGCCAGCAGCTTAGGGCGGGAGTACAATGAGCAGTTCTTC
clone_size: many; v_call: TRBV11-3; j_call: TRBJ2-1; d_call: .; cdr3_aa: CASSPDGTASDEQFF; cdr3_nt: TGTGCCAGCAGCCCAGATGGGACTGCCTCCGATGAGCAGTTCTTC
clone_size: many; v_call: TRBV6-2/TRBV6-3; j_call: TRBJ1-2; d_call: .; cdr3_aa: CARIGGDYGYTF; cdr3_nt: TGTGCCCGTATTGGAGGGGACTATGGCTACACCTTC
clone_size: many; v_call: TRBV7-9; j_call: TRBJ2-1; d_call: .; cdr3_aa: CASSNSWENEQFF; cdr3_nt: TGTGCCAGCAGCAACAGTTGGGAGAATGAGCAGTTCTTC
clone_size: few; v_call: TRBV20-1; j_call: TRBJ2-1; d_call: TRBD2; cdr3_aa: CSARTSGSYNEQFF; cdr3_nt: TGCAGTGCTAGGACTAGCGGCTCCTACAATGAGCAGTTCTTC
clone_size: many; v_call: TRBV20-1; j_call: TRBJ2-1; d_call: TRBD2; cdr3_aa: CSARPSGTYNEQFF; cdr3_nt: TGCAGTGCTAGACCTAGCGGGACCTACAATGAGCAGTTCTTC